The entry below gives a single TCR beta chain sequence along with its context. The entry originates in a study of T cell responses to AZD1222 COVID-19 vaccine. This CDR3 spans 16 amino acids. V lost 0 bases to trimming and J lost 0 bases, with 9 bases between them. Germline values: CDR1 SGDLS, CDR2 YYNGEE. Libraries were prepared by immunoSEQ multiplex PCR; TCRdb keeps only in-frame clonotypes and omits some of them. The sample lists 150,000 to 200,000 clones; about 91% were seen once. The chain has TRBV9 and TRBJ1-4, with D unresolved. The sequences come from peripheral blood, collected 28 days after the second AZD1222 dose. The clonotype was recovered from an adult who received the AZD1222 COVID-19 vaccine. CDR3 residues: CASSVDPGTTNEKLFF. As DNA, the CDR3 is TGTGCCAGCAGCGTAGATCCAGGAACAACTAATGAAAAACTGTTTTTT.